These T cell receptor beta chains were read from a single sample in a study of tumor-infiltrating lymphocytes in oesophageal squamous cell carcinoma. MiXCR, applied by TCRdb to the PCR reads, yields one record per CDR3 protein. The sample has roughly 20,000 distinct CDR3 sequences; more than 30% are singletons. The sequenced material came from esophageal tumor tissue. The source of these receptors is a male donor with esophageal squamous cell carcinoma. Both conserved end residues are part of each CDR3. The D gene is left open where the match is weak. Some rows have no size entry. The others give once, few or many, or a class for an expanded clone.

j_call clone_size v_call d_call cdr3_nt cdr3_aa
TRBJ1-4 medium-sized TRBV7-6 TRBD1 TGTGCCAGCAGCTTGGCGGACAGGGGGCCTGAAAAACTGTTTTTT CASSLADRGPEKLFF
TRBJ2-2 many TRBV5-1 NA TGCGCCAGCAGCTTGGTGGCAGGGGAGACCGGGGAGCTGTTTTTT CASSLVAGETGELFF
TRBJ2-3 NA TRBV11-2 TRBD2 TGTGCCAGCACACTAGCGAGCACAGATACGCAGTATTTT CASTLASTDTQYF
TRBJ1-5 many TRBV6-1 NA TGTGCCAGCAGTTGGGCCATGGGGTTTCAGCCCCAGCATTTT CASSWAMGFQPQHF
TRBJ2-2 NA TRBV6-7 NA TGTGCCAGCAGTTACAGGGGGGACACCGGGGAGCTGTTTTTT CASSYRGDTGELFF
TRBJ2-7 NA TRBV6-8 TRBD2 TGTGCCAGCCGGAAGACTAGCGCCTCCTACGAGCAGTACTTC CASRKTSASYEQYF
TRBJ1-1 medium-sized TRBV7-6 NA TGTGCCAGCAGCCCGACAGAGAACACTGAAGCTTTCTTT CASSPTENTEAFF
TRBJ1-2 many TRBV12-3/TRBV12-4 NA TGTGCCAGCAGTTTAGTCCGTAGTTCTAGGGGCGGCTACACCTTC CASSLVRSSRGGYTF
TRBJ2-7 many TRBV10-1 TRBD2 TGCGCCAGCAGTGAGGTAGCGGGGGGTACCTACGAGCAGTACTTC CASSEVAGGTYEQYF
TRBJ2-5 many TRBV5-4 NA TGTGCCAGCAGCGTACAAGGAATTTCACCCCTCCACTTC CASSVQGISPLHF
TRBJ2-1 many TRBV10-3 NA TGTGCCACCCAGTCCGGGCTAGCGACTTACAATGAGCAGTTCTTC CATQSGLATYNEQFF
TRBJ1-1 many TRBV5-4 NA TGTGCCAGCAGCTTGAGTTCGGACCTAGCTGAAGCTTTCTTT CASSLSSDLAEAFF
TRBJ2-2 NA TRBV4-2 NA TGTGCCAGCAGCCCACGAGGGGGGTCGAACACCGGGGAGCTGTTTTTT CASSPRGGSNTGELFF
TRBJ2-6 NA TRBV19 NA NA CASTDAGTFLWLHLRF